This passage covers 19 T cell receptor beta chains from one sample sequenced in a study of shared clonotypes between healthy human individuals. Profiling relied on immunoSEQ multiplex PCR, and the TCRdb table lists in-frame clones only, not all of them. The sample has roughly 2,000,000 clones, roughly 95% seen once. The naive CD8 fraction comprised CD45RO-negative cells positively selected for CCR7 and excluded terminally differentiated effector memory CD45RA+ cells. The sequenced sample consisted of naive CD8+ T cells sorted from blood. The receptors shown here come from a man in his late teens or twenties in good health.

The rearrangement joins TRBV6-5 to TRBJ2-2, with a possible D match to TRBD1 (7 bases). This CDR3 has 14 residues. The germline gives CDR1 MNHEY, CDR2 SVGAGI. V shed 8 bases and J shed 2 bases, with 12 bases lying between them. This CDR3 is CASGGTENTGELFF. The CDR3 coding sequence is TGTGCCAGCGGGGGGACAGAAAACACCGGGGAGCTGTTTTTT.

The chain couples TRBV18 to TRBJ2-7; 11 nucleotides match TRBD2. In germline, CDR1 is KGHSH, CDR2 LQKENI. The V and J ends lost 2 bases and 3 bases, in that order; junction bases with no gene match: 3. The CDR3 loop spans 15 amino acids. The CDR3 loop reads CASSPSTSGVYEQYF. The CDR3 nucleotides read TGTGCCAGCTCACCATCGACTAGCGGGGTCTACGAGCAGTACTTC.

The V and J genes are TRBV27 and TRBJ1-1; maybe TRBD1 (5 bases). Germline V CDR1 and CDR2: MNHEY, SMNVEV (reference sequence). This CDR3 has 16 amino acids. V dropped 5 bases and J dropped 1 base, with 17 bases sitting between them. The CDR3 DNA reads as TGTGCCAGCAGTCCTACCCTCGGGACGGGGAACACTGAAGCTTTCTTT. Its translation is CASSPTLGTGNTEAFF.

V usage is TRBV28 and J usage is TRBJ2-1; 8 bases agree with TRBD2. This CDR3 comprises 14 residues. The germline CDR1 and CDR2 sequences are MDHEN and SYDVKM. With 3 bases clipped from V and 3 bases from J, the junction kept 1 base outside the gene matches. The CDR3 here is CASSFSGDYNEQFF. The CDR3 nucleotides read TGTGCCAGCAGTTTTAGCGGGGACTACAATGAGCAGTTCTTC.

V is TRBV6-1 and J is TRBJ1-2; D remains unclear. V lost 0 bases and J 4 bases, leaving 15 bases between the germline ends. Germline V lookup: CDR1 MNHNS, CDR2 SASEGT. The CDR3 contains 16 residues. CDR3: CASSEAWRALVYGYTF. The CDR3 nucleotides are TGTGCCAGCAGTGAAGCTTGGAGGGCGCTGGTCTATGGCTACACCTTC.

V usage is TRBV7-8 and J usage is TRBJ1-5; the D is unclear. The length of the CDR3 is 15 residues. Per the germline V gene, CDR1 is SGHVS and CDR2 is FQNEAQ. With 0 bases removed from V and 7 bases from J, the gap between germline ends came to 13 bases. The CDR3 nucleotides are TGTGCCAGCAGCTTAGCGGGCCTCCCGGCCCAGCCCCAGCATTTT. The encoded protein is CASSLAGLPAQPQHF.

V is TRBV6-1 and J is TRBJ2-1; tentatively, D is TRBD2 (5 bases). This CDR3 contains 12 residues. CDR1 and CDR2 (germline): MNHNS, SASEGT. Trimming stripped 8 bases from V and 6 bases from J, with 11 bases between. The CDR3 loop is CASLAPANEQFF. As DNA, the CDR3 is TGTGCCAGCCTAGCCCCAGCCAATGAGCAGTTCTTC.

The V and J genes are TRBV9 and TRBJ2-5; D gene uncertain. The CDR3 is made up of 13 amino acids. CDR1 and CDR2 from the germline V gene are SGDLS and YYNGEE. Trimming removed 0 bases from V and 3 bases from J, with 6 bases in between. CDR3 DNA: TGTGCCAGCAGCGTAGGAGTGGAAGAGACCCAGTACTTC. Protein product: CASSVGVEETQYF.

Worth noting for this clone: A junction boundary mismatches the germline segment, possibly from a read error. The chain uses TRBV19 and TRBJ2-3; 12 nucleotides line up with TRBD1. CDR3 size: 14 residues. The germline CDR1 and CDR2 sequences are LNHDA and SQIVND (reference sequence). The CDR3 spells CASDGTGGTDTQYF. The CDR3 DNA reads TGTGCCAGTGACGGGACAGGGGGCACGGATACGCAGTATTTT. Looking up the rest from reference TRBV19 and TRBJ2-3 gives the full variable domain: DGGITQSPKYLFRKEGQNVTLSCEQNLNHDAMYWYRQDPGQGLRLIYYSQIVNDFQKGDIAEGYSVSREKKESFPLTVTSAQKNPTAFYLCASDGTGGTDTQYFGPGTRLTVL.

V and J are TRBV6-5 and TRBJ2-7, with D hard to call. Per the germline V gene, CDR1 is MNHEY and CDR2 is SVGAGI. V dropped 8 bases and J dropped 2 bases, with 10 bases sitting between them. CDR3 length: 12 residues. CDR3 amino acids: CASGGGPYEQYF. CDR3 DNA sequence: TGTGCCAGCGGCGGCGGTCCCTACGAGCAGTACTTC.

This rearrangement joins TRBV5-1 to TRBJ2-7, with D perhaps TRBD2 (5 bases). The CDR3 spans 12 residues. V lost 5 bases and J 7 bases, leaving 13 bases between the germline ends. Per the germline V gene, CDR1 is SGHRS and CDR2 is YFSETQ. The CDR3: CASRGPSGEQYF. CDR3 coding DNA: TGCGCCAGCAGGGGCCCCTCGGGGGAGCAGTACTTC.

V usage is TRBV28 and J usage is TRBJ1-1, with 7 bases identical to TRBD1. The junction had 11 bases not matched to a gene; V was cut back by 6 bases and J by 1 base. The CDR3 covers 16 residues. Germline V gene sequence: CDR1 MDHEN, CDR2 SYDVKM. The chain's CDR3 is CASRPYRGGTNTEAFF. CDR3 bases: TGTGCCAGCAGGCCTTACAGGGGAGGTACGAACACTGAAGCTTTCTTT.

About this clone: A read error is likely, as this CDR3 ends without the conserved phenylalanine or tryptophan. The DNA is omitted, as the CDR3 cannot be located on it reliably, and the CDR3 follows TCRdb's listing. The rearrangement uses TRBV2 and TRBJ1-4; TRBD1 is the table's D call and was not checked against the DNA. The CDR3 is 13 amino acids in total, end residues counted. Germline CDR1 and CDR2: SNHLY and FYNNEI. The CDR3 loop reads CASSEEFRDRPQY.

V gene TRBV11-2 combines with J gene TRBJ1-1, with D unclear. The CDR3 has 13 residues. The V end lost 1 base, the J end lost 2 bases, and 5 bases lay between the germline ends. CDR1 is SGHAT and CDR2 is FQNNGV in the germline V gene. CDR3 residues: CASSLAVNTEAFF. In DNA form, the CDR3 reads TGTGCCAGCAGCTTAGCCGTAAACACTGAAGCTTTCTTT.

The chain recombines TRBV2 with TRBJ2-1, with D unresolved. Germline CDR1 and CDR2: SNHLY and FYNNEI. V shed 1 base and J shed 0 bases, with 7 bases lying between them. The CDR3 sequence is 15 residues long. Here the CDR3 DNA reads TGTGCCAGCAGTGAAGTGGGCGGCTCCTACAATGAGCAGTTCTTC. This gives the protein CASSEVGGSYNEQFF.

The rearrangement uses TRBV5-5 and TRBJ2-7; perhaps D is TRBD1 or TRBD2 (5 bases each). The CDR3 spans 15 residues. Trimming shortened V by 0 bases and J by 2 bases, and 12 bases separated the two germline ends. Germline V gives CDR1 SGHKS, CDR2 YYEKEE (reference sequence). CDR3 region: CASSLVGRETYEQYF. CDR3 coding DNA: TGTGCCAGCAGCTTGGTTGGCAGGGAGACCTACGAGCAGTACTTC.

V gene TRBV4-1 combines with J gene TRBJ2-7, with TRBD2 matching 11 bases. V gave up 2 bases and J gave up 5 bases; unmatched junction bases: 5. The V gene's germline CDR1 is MGHRA and CDR2 YSYEKL. This CDR3 comprises 15 residues. In nucleotides, the CDR3 is TGCGCCAGCAGCCAACGGACACTAGCGGGAGACGAGCAGTACTTC. It yields the protein CASSQRTLAGDEQYF.

The CDR3 nucleotides read TGCGCCAGCAGTGGATACGGCGACTATGGCTACACCTTC. Protein sequence: CASSGYGDYGYTF. This rearrangement joins TRBV10-2 to TRBJ1-2, with D unresolved. The ends were cut back, 4 bases at V and 3 bases at J, with 9 bases in the middle. CDR1 and CDR2 from the germline V gene are WSHSY and SAAADI. The CDR3 covers 13 residues.

For this clone: Other DNA sequences in the same sample also yield this CDR3. The chain is built from TRBV7-9 and TRBJ2-1; 12 bases match TRBD2. The junction had 5 bases not matched to a gene; V was cut back by 6 bases and J by 5 bases. CDR1 is SEHNR, CDR2 FQNEAQ, per germline (reference sequence). The CDR3 sequence is 15 residues long. The CDR3 is CASSSRLAGDNEQFF. CDR3 in DNA: TGTGCCAGCAGTTCACGACTAGCGGGAGACAATGAGCAGTTCTTC.